A selection of T cell receptor beta chains follows, all from one sample in a study of CD8+CD57+ T cells in acquired aplastic anemia. MiXCR was run by TCRdb on the reads, yielding one entry per CDR3 protein. The table lists roughly 160,000 distinct CDR3 sequences, just under 65% of them singletons. Sequences were obtained from sorted CD4+, CD8+, or CD8+CD57+ T cells (not recorded which) from PBMCs. The receptors derive from a human donor in good health. Both conserved end residues are part of each CDR3. D genes are given only for firm matches. Size is stated for part of the rows, as once, few or many counts, or as a class when the clone is expanded.

V	D	J	size	CDR3	DNA
TRBV7-2	.	TRBJ1-2	.	CASSLQEANYGYTF	TGTGCCAGCAGCTTGCAGGAGGCTAACTATGGCTACACCTTC
TRBV7-2	.	TRBJ1-4	.	CASSVQGMTNEKLFF	TGTGCCAGCAGCGTCCAGGGGATGACTAATGAAAAACTGTTTTTT
TRBV25-1	.	TRBJ2-7	.	CASRGGFIYEQYF	TGTGCCAGCAGGGGGGGCTTTATCTACGAGCAGTACTTC
TRBV25-1	.	TRBJ1-3	few	CASRSGPPGPREGNTIYF	TGTGCCAGCAGAAGCGGTCCCCCCGGACCCAGGGAGGGAAACACCATATATTTT
TRBV11-3	.	TRBJ1-2	.	CASSLDQLGGYTF	TGTGCCAGCAGCTTAGACCAGCTTGGAGGCTACACCTTC
TRBV24-1	.	TRBJ1-2	.	CATSASDGNSGYTF	TGTGCCACCAGTGCATCTGATGGGAATAGCGGCTACACCTTC
TRBV28	.	TRBJ2-1	few	CASSLLGVRYNEQFF	TGTGCCAGCAGTTTATTGGGGGTTAGGTACAATGAGCAGTTCTTC
TRBV7-3	.	TRBJ1-1	.	CASSLVAGTLVRNTEAFF	TGTGCCAGCAGCTTAGTTGCGGGGACCCTCGTGCGGAACACTGAAGCTTTCTTT
TRBV6-5	.	TRBJ2-3	many	CASRSGDTQYF	TGTGCCAGCCGATCGGGAGATACGCAGTATTTT
TRBV7-9	.	TRBJ1-4	once	CASSPLREGRANEKLFF	TGTGCCAGCAGCCCCCTCAGAGAGGGGAGGGCTAATGAAAAACTGTTTTTT
TRBV4-1	TRBD1	TRBJ2-5	many	CASSPGTGLGETQYF	TGCGCCAGCAGCCCCGGGACAGGGCTAGGGGAGACCCAGTACTTC